This is a list of T cell receptor beta chains from one sample in a study of CD4+ T cells in melanoma. The protocol was immunoSEQ multiplex PCR, while the TCRdb copy is restricted to in-frame clones and leaves out a portion. The sample includes nearly 50,000 clones, roughly 89% of them seen just once. The sample was peripheral blood. These receptors were obtained from a human donor with melanoma. CDR3s include the opening cysteine and the closing phenylalanine or tryptophan. A D gene is named only where the DNA matches it firmly. Size values are once, few and many counts, or a class for expanded clones, and some rows have none.

V: TRBV14
J: TRBJ1-2
size: -
D: -
DNA: TGTGCCAGCAGCCAAGATCCCCTAACTGGAGTCTATGGCTACACCTTC
CDR3: CASSQDPLTGVYGYTF

V: TRBV6-5
J: TRBJ1-2
size: -
D: -
DNA: TGTGCCAGCAGTTGGGCAGGGGATGGCTACACCTTC
CDR3: CASSWAGDGYTF

V: TRBV6-6
J: TRBJ1-2
size: -
D: -
DNA: TGTGCCAGCAGCCCCCGGGACACTATCTATGGCTACACTTTC
CDR3: CASSPRDTIYGYTF

V: TRBV27
J: TRBJ2-3
size: -
D: -
DNA: TGTGCCAGCAGTTTGGGACGGAGCACAGATACGCAGTATTTT
CDR3: CASSLGRSTDTQYF

V: TRBV7-6
J: TRBJ2-1
size: -
D: TRBD2
DNA: TGTGCCAGCAGTCGTACAAAGCGGGGGGGCCGTAATGAGCAGTTCTTC
CDR3: CASSRTKRGGRNEQFF

V: TRBV5-1
J: TRBJ1-4
size: -
D: -
DNA: TGCGCCAGCAGCTTGGGGACGGCGACTAATGAAAAACTGTTTTTT
CDR3: CASSLGTATNEKLFF

V: TRBV6-5
J: TRBJ1-1
size: -
D: TRBD1
DNA: TGTGCCAGCAGTTCCGGACAGGGGGCATTGAACACTGAAGCTTTCTTT
CDR3: CASSSGQGALNTEAFF

V: TRBV7-4
J: TRBJ1-1
size: -
D: -
DNA: TGTGCCAGCAGCTTAGGGACTCTTGGAACTGAAGCTTTCTTT
CDR3: CASSLGTLGTEAFF

V: TRBV13
J: TRBJ1-1
size: -
D: -
DNA: TGTGCCAGCAGCCGGGGGAACACTGAAGCTTTCTTT
CDR3: CASSRGNTEAFF

V: TRBV14
J: TRBJ2-1
size: -
D: TRBD2
DNA: TGTGCCAGCAGCCAACCGGGACTAGCGGGGGTCTACAATGAGCAGTTCTTC
CDR3: CASSQPGLAGVYNEQFF

V: TRBV28
J: TRBJ1-5
size: -
D: -
DNA: TGTGCCAGCAGTCCGCACAATCAGCCCCAGCATTTT
CDR3: CASSPHNQPQHF

V: TRBV11-2
J: TRBJ2-3
size: once
D: TRBD2
DNA: TGTGCCAGCAGCTTAAGTTCTAGCGGGACGTACACAGATACGCAGTATTTT
CDR3: CASSLSSSGTYTDTQYF

V: TRBV14
J: TRBJ2-3
size: -
D: -
DNA: TGTGCCAGCAGCCAAAACAGGGCAGATACGCAGTATTTT
CDR3: CASSQNRADTQYF

V: TRBV29-1
J: TRBJ2-5
size: -
D: TRBD1
DNA: TGCAGCGTTACTTCGGACAGGGTGGTTGGAGAGACCCAGTACTTC
CDR3: CSVTSDRVVGETQYF

V: TRBV28
J: TRBJ2-7
size: -
D: TRBD1
DNA: TGTGCCAGCAGTGGGACAGGATCCTACGAGCAGTACTTC
CDR3: CASSGTGSYEQYF

V: TRBV7-2
J: TRBJ1-4
size: -
D: -
DNA: TGTGCCAGCAGCCGACAGACGTATTCAACTAATGAAAAACTGTTTTTT
CDR3: CASSRQTYSTNEKLFF

V: TRBV7-7
J: TRBJ2-1
size: -
D: TRBD1
DNA: TGTGCTAGCAGCCCCGTTAATCGGGACAGGGAGCAGTTCTTC
CDR3: CASSPVNRDREQFF

V: TRBV11-2
J: TRBJ2-3
size: -
D: TRBD1
DNA: TGTGCCAGCAGCTTTGACAGGGGCGAAGGAACAGATACGCAGTATTTT
CDR3: CASSFDRGEGTDTQYF

V: TRBV5-1
J: TRBJ2-7
size: -
D: -
DNA: TGCGCCAGCAGCAGCTCCAGGGGAAGTTACGAGCAGTACTTC
CDR3: CASSSSRGSYEQYF

V: TRBV20-1
J: TRBJ1-2
size: -
D: -
DNA: TGCAGTGCTAGAGTCCACTATGGCTACACCTTC
CDR3: CSARVHYGYTF

V: TRBV19
J: TRBJ1-1
size: -
D: -
DNA: TGTGCCAGTAGCAGGACAGTCAGCACTGAAGCTTTCTTT
CDR3: CASSRTVSTEAFF

V: TRBV5-4
J: TRBJ2-3
size: -
D: TRBD2
DNA: TGTGCCAGCAGCTCACTAGCGGTGAACACAGATACGCAGTATTTT
CDR3: CASSSLAVNTDTQYF

V: TRBV19
J: TRBJ2-2
size: -
D: TRBD1
DNA: TGTGCCAGTAGTTTGACAGGGGGCACCGGGGAGCTGTTTTTT
CDR3: CASSLTGGTGELFF

V: TRBV2
J: TRBJ2-5
size: -
D: -
DNA: TGTGCCAGCAGTGAAACGGCGTCCCAAGAGACCCAGTACTTC
CDR3: CASSETASQETQYF

V: TRBV11-2
J: TRBJ1-2
size: -
D: -
DNA: TGTGCCAGCAGCTTAGATCGGGGATCGGGGGGCTACACCTTC
CDR3: CASSLDRGSGGYTF

V: TRBV12-5
J: TRBJ2-3
size: -
D: -
DNA: TGTGCTAGTTCAAGGGCAGATACGCAGTATTTT
CDR3: CASSRADTQYF

V: TRBV18
J: TRBJ2-1
size: -
D: TRBD1
DNA: TGTGCCAGCTCACCGTTGGGACAGAGCCCCTACAATGAGCAGTTCTTC
CDR3: CASSPLGQSPYNEQFF

V: TRBV2
J: TRBJ2-7
size: -
D: -
DNA: TGTGCCAGCAGTGGGGGCGAGCAGTACTTC
CDR3: CASSGGEQYF

V: TRBV5-4
J: TRBJ2-3
size: once
D: -
DNA: TGTGCCAGCAGCTTGGCCCGGGACTTCACAGATACGCAGTATTTT
CDR3: CASSLARDFTDTQYF

V: TRBV19
J: TRBJ2-3
size: -
D: -
DNA: TGTGCCAGTAGTACCTACAGGGATCGCAATGCGGATACGCAGTATTTT
CDR3: CASSTYRDRNADTQYF

V: TRBV10-2
J: TRBJ1-1
size: -
D: -
DNA: TGCGCCAGCAGTGAACGGCAGCCCTTAGGTGTCACTGAAGCTTTCTTT
CDR3: CASSERQPLGVTEAFF

V: TRBV19
J: TRBJ2-1
size: -
D: -
DNA: TGTGCCAGTAGTACCCTGGGGTACAATGAGCAGTTCTTC
CDR3: CASSTLGYNEQFF

V: TRBV27
J: TRBJ1-6
size: -
D: TRBD1
DNA: TGTGCCAGCAGTATACCCAGGACAGGGGGGAATTCACCCCTCCACTTT
CDR3: CASSIPRTGGNSPLHF

V: TRBV7-9
J: TRBJ2-5
size: -
D: TRBD2
DNA: TGTGCCAGCAGCTTAGAGGGACTAGATCTGGAGACCCAGTACTTC
CDR3: CASSLEGLDLETQYF

V: TRBV11-1
J: TRBJ1-1
size: -
D: -
DNA: TGTGCCAGCAGCCCTACGGAGAAGGGGAACACTGAAGCTTTCTTT
CDR3: CASSPTEKGNTEAFF

V: TRBV6-6
J: TRBJ1-2
size: -
D: -
DNA: TGTGCCAGCAGTTACGAGACATTGAGCCCCTATGGCTACACCTTC
CDR3: CASSYETLSPYGYTF

V: TRBV4-1
J: TRBJ1-2
size: -
D: -
DNA: TGCGCCAGCAGCCAAGATTCGCACGAGAACTATGGCTACACCTTC
CDR3: CASSQDSHENYGYTF

V: TRBV30
J: TRBJ1-2
size: -
D: -
DNA: TGTGCCTGGAGTGTACCCCCCCCTCGCCCCGAGTATGGCTATGGCTACACCTTC
CDR3: CAWSVPPPRPEYGYGYTF

V: TRBV5-5
J: TRBJ1-6
size: -
D: TRBD1
DNA: TGTGCCAGCAGCCGGACAGGGGTGACCTATAATTCACCCCTCCACTTT
CDR3: CASSRTGVTYNSPLHF

V: TRBV7-9
J: TRBJ2-7
size: few
D: -
DNA: TGTGCCAGCAGTTACACAGCCTACGAGCAGTACTTC
CDR3: CASSYTAYEQYF

V: TRBV19
J: TRBJ1-5
size: few
D: -
DNA: TGTGCCAGTGGTGGGGGGGTCAATCAGCCCCAGCATTTT
CDR3: CASGGGVNQPQHF

V: TRBV5-1
J: TRBJ2-3
size: -
D: TRBD1
DNA: TGCGCCAGCAGTCCGGACAGGGGCACTCAGGGAACGCAGTATTTT
CDR3: CASSPDRGTQGTQYF

V: TRBV4-3
J: TRBJ2-7
size: -
D: -
DNA: TGCGCCAGCAGCCAAGAACTATACTCCTACGAGCAGTACTTC
CDR3: CASSQELYSYEQYF

V: TRBV11-3
J: TRBJ2-2
size: -
D: TRBD1
DNA: TGTGCCAGCAGCGCCGGACAGGGGAACACCGGGGAGCTGTTTTTT
CDR3: CASSAGQGNTGELFF

V: TRBV4-2
J: TRBJ1-4
size: -
D: -
DNA: TGTGCCAGCAGCCAACAGGCTGGGGATGAAAAACTGTTTTTT
CDR3: CASSQQAGDEKLFF

V: TRBV6-6
J: TRBJ1-2
size: -
D: -
DNA: TGTGCCAGCAAGGCGTATGGCTACACCTTC
CDR3: CASKAYGYTF

V: TRBV18
J: TRBJ2-3
size: -
D: TRBD2
DNA: TGTGCCAGCTCACCCGAAGCGGGGGTCCCAGATACGCAGTATTTT
CDR3: CASSPEAGVPDTQYF

V: TRBV19
J: TRBJ1-1
size: -
D: TRBD1
DNA: TGTGCCAGTAGTCCCGACAGGGGGGAGAACACTGAAGCTTTCTTT
CDR3: CASSPDRGENTEAFF

V: TRBV7-8
J: TRBJ1-1
size: -
D: -
DNA: TGTGCCAGCAGCTGGCAACTTGTGGACACTGAAGCTTTCTTT
CDR3: CASSWQLVDTEAFF

V: TRBV5-1
J: TRBJ2-1
size: -
D: -
DNA: TGCGCCAGCAGCTTGAACACCAACAATGAGCAGTTCTTC
CDR3: CASSLNTNNEQFF

V: TRBV13
J: TRBJ1-1
size: -
D: -
DNA: TGTGCCAGCAGCTTAGGGGGGGTCCGGACTGAAGCTTTCTTT
CDR3: CASSLGGVRTEAFF

V: TRBV12-5
J: TRBJ2-1
size: -
D: TRBD2
DNA: TGTGCTAGTGGTCCCGGGGGGAACAATGAGCAGTTCTTC
CDR3: CASGPGGNNEQFF

V: TRBV16
J: TRBJ1-1
size: -
D: TRBD1
DNA: TGTGCCAGCAGCCAATCAGATCGACAGGGTAGAGCTTTCTTT
CDR3: CASSQSDRQGRAFF

V: TRBV6-5
J: TRBJ2-5
size: -
D: -
DNA: TGTGCCAGCAGTCCCGGGGACCCCGGAGAGCAGTACTTC
CDR3: CASSPGDPGEQYF

V: TRBV2
J: TRBJ2-7
size: -
D: TRBD1
DNA: TGTGCCAGCAAAAATGCACTGGGACAGCCAACCTACGAGCAGTACTTC
CDR3: CASKNALGQPTYEQYF